This T cell receptor (beta chain) stems from a study of T cells in Graves' hyperthyroidism and ophthalmopathy (dated by TCRdb to the late 2010s). Broadly, across the study: Peripheral blood samples were taken at initial diagnosis, before any treatment was given. Prospective prediction of ophthalmopathy was tested in an independent validation cohort consisting of 18 to 20 hyperthyroidism patients and approximately 16 patients who later progressed to ophthalmopathy. Once sampling was done, hyperthyroidism patients were given methimazole at a starting dose of 30 mg daily, whereas ophthalmopathy patients were given high-dose intravenous methylprednisolone. According to the paper, TCR Vbeta CDR3 sequencing was carried out on around 140 peripheral blood samples, which came from 40 to 45 ophthalmopathy, about 75 hyperthyroidism and some 17 progressor patients. The approximately 100 discovery patients were randomly divided into training and test sets at a 7:3 ratio. Thyroid tissue and blood T-cell repertoires from about 6 Graves' hyperthyroidism patients were also compared in the study. TCR V-J signatures able to tell the groups apart were searched for in a discovery cohort of 95 or so patients, of whom 43 had Graves' ophthalmopathy and 57 had stable Graves' hyperthyroidism. Beyond this particular receptor, the publication reports: Most expanded thyroid clonotypes (frequency above 0.001) were also detected in blood, a finding suggesting that blood repertoires may reflect thyroid immune responses. In validation, the model predicted progression to ophthalmopathy a median of approximately 6.3 months before onset, with roughly 70% sensitivity and around 76% specificity. A 13 V-J signature model separated ophthalmopathy from stable hyperthyroidism, with approximately 86% sensitivity and roughly 81% specificity in cross-validation and 80%/75% in testing. No statistical method was used to set the sample size in advance, and investigators knew the group allocation.

This clonotype came up many times. What antigen it recognizes has not been identified. No quality values exist for individual bases; no much larger clone is one base distant. V and J are truncated by 0 bases and 3 bases respectively, leaving an intervening sequence of 10 bases. Including cysteine and phenylalanine, the CDR3 has 15 amino acids. Only the CDR3 portion is preserved as DNA: 45 bases, with reading frame beginning at the first base. The germline V gene provides CDR1 SGHAT and CDR2 FQNNGV. The TCR beta CDR3 regions were amplified from the RNA transcripts. The first round of RT-PCR for the TCR CDR3 was performed with the HTBI primer set and the Qiagen OneStep RT-PCR kit. The libraries were constructed in a second round of multiplex PCR and then size-selected and purified. The libraries were sequenced on an Illumina HiSeq2000 using paired-end 100 bp reads. On the study's bioinformatics: SOAPnuke was used to process the raw data, throwing out any read that contained adapters or uncalled bases, had a mean Phred below 15, or lacked an exact constant-primer or identifier match. High-quality paired reads were merged using COPE v1.2.5, and each unique nucleotide sequence was defined as a clonotype. MiTCR v1.1 was used to align the clonotypes against IMGT TRBV, TRBD and TRBJ reference segments. The analysis included only V-J combinations with a frequency above 0.0001, which together covered around 99% of the repertoires. A TCS score was defined as the ratio of F50 (clonal expansion) to E x V (chaos), with BLOSUM62-based TCRdist applied between CDR3 peptides within each V-J. Welch's t-statistics and random forest reduced some 510 V-J features to 13, which were used in a naive Bayes classifier (R e1071). TCRdb reanalyzed the raw reads on its own, using fastp at Q25 for trimming and MiXCR for clone calling, and kept in-frame beta chains. Identical CDR3 protein sequences are pooled into one entry, listed with their most common genes and DNA. The V and J calls were determined by TCRdb, not by the authors. The sample table contains more than 550,000 distinct CDR3 sequences; only one count was recorded for roughly 20% of them. The top ten hold 16% of the sample.

The hyperthyroidism patients were between 18 and 65 years old and newly diagnosed, with a disease duration of less than 2 months. Patients with uncontrolled infections, other autoimmune diseases, pregnancy or lactation were excluded. Diagnoses were established on the basis of clinical symptoms, serum thyroxine and TRAb, thyroid ultrasound, and orbital computed tomography. For progressor patients, blood was drawn at the first diagnosis of hyperthyroidism, before any ophthalmopathy symptoms had appeared. Ficoll-Paque density gradient centrifugation was used to isolate PBMCs from about 10 ml of fresh peripheral blood. Patients classed as progressors first received a Graves' hyperthyroidism diagnosis and then went on to develop ophthalmopathy during follow-up. Total RNA was extracted with Trizol reagent, and quality was checked on an Agilent 2100 Bioanalyzer.

This chain joins TRBV11-2 to TRBJ2-3, with a weak D call of TRBD2 (6 bases match). Sample: blood. The sequence came from a woman in her fifties or sixties with Graves' hyperthyroidism that later progressed to Graves' ophthalmopathy. The sequence in DNA is TGTGCCAGCAGCTTAGATGGAGGGGCGACAGATACGCAGTATTTT. Translated, this gives CASSLDGGATDTQYF.